This T cell receptor beta chain was recovered during a study of blood T cells in healthy people across ages. Study context: T cells yielded about one barcoded beta molecule per two cells through template switching.

PCR was performed a second time for about 6 to 11 cycles using a sample-barcoded 5' primer and a J-beta primer mix. Carrying 12 random nucleotides, a template-switch adaptor labeled each individual cDNA molecule. TCRdb passed the 5' RACE reads through MiXCR, listing each CDR3 protein once. The repertoire has around 1,000,000 distinct CDR3 sequences, about 25% of them found once; the top ten carry about 0.8%. This clonotype was counted a few times. Its matching antigen is unknown. Study-wide findings and caveats: In these data, TCR beta diversity tracked strongly with naive T cell percentage.

The data were also submitted as part of a second study, on T cells of mothers and their children. Per that study: Overlap measured in related mother-child pairs was slightly, non-significantly higher than in unrelated pairs.

Input material: blood. The TCR was taken from a girl under 10 years old in good health.

The CDR3 loop is CASSPHTSGYTGELFF. CDR3 DNA sequence: TGTGCCAGCAGCCCTCATACTAGCGGGTACACCGGGGAGCTGTTTTTT. This chain links TRBV3-1 with TRBJ2-2; TRBD2 agrees at 9 bases. This CDR3 has 16 amino acids. Germline assignment: CDR1 LGHDT and CDR2 YNNKEL (reference sequence). With 4 bases clipped from V and 3 bases from J, the junction kept 6 bases outside the gene matches. Full variable domain (remainder filled in from reference TRBV3-1 and TRBJ2-2): DTAVSQTPKYLVTQMGNDKSIKCEQNLGHDTMYWYKQDSKKFLKIMFSYNNKELIINETVPNRFSPKSPDKAHLNLHINSLELGDSAVYFCASSPHTSGYTGELFFGEGSRLTVL.